This TCR beta chain is from a study of blood T cell repertoires in COVID-19. Study details: The samples span acute and convalescent COVID-19 from the United States, Italy and Spain. PBMCs, B-cell-depleted T cells, or T cells were the source of the cDNA or gDNA that made up the material.

In the authors' workflow: Reference gene primer amplification gave nucleated cell count estimates. Data came from immunoSEQ multiplex PCR; TCRdb stores just in-frame clones and leaves some out. The DNA was the basis for D and trimming; V, J and clone size are from that table. This sample has 120,000 or so clones; roughly 89% occur once, and the top ten carry about 2%. The CDR3 length is 12 residues. CDR1 LNHDA and CDR2 SQIVND come from the germline V gene (reference sequence). The V gene end was trimmed by 6 bases and the J gene end by 10 bases; junction bases not matched to a gene: 6. The chain is built from TRBV19 and TRBJ2-1, with 7 bases fitting TRBD2. The sequence derives from a woman aged 50 to 60 with acute or convalescent COVID-19. Source material: peripheral blood. CDR3: CASRETSKEQFF. CDR3 nucleotide sequence: TGTGCCAGTAGGGAGACTAGCAAGGAGCAGTTCTTC. The full variable domain, in which reference TRBV19 and TRBJ2-1 provide the parts outside the CDR3, is DGGITQSPKYLFRKEGQNVTLSCEQNLNHDAMYWYRQDPGQGLRLIYYSQIVNDFQKGDIAEGYSVSREKKESFPLTVTSAQKNPTAFYLCASRETSKEQFFGPGTRLTVL.